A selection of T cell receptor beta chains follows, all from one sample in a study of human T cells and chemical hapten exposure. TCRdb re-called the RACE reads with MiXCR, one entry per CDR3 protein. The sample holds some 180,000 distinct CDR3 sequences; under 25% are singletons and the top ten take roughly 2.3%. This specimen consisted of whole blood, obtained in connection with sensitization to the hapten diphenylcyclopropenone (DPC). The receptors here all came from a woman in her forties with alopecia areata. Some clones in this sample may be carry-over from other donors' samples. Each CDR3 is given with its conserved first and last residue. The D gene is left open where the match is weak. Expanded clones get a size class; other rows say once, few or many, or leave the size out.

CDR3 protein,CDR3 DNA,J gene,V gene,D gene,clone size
CASSTRDRATDTQYF,TGTGCCAGCAGTACCCGGGACAGGGCCACAGATACGCAGTATTTT,TRBJ2-3,TRBV12-3/TRBV12-4,TRBD1,.
CASSYSMDSRFQFF,TGTGCCAGCAGTTACTCGATGGACAGCCGTTTTCAGTTCTTC,TRBJ2-1,TRBV6-2/TRBV6-3,.,.
CASSQVVGAGHEQYF,TGTGCCAGCAGCCAAGTGGTGGGAGCGGGACACGAGCAGTACTTC,TRBJ2-7,TRBV3-1,TRBD2,few
CASRLMGAVTDTQYF,TGTGCCAGCAGGCTCATGGGGGCGGTCACAGATACGCAGTATTTT,TRBJ2-3,TRBV7-2,.,.
CATSTGTFEKLFF,TGTGCCACCAGCACCGGGACTTTCGAAAAACTGTTTTTT,TRBJ1-4,TRBV15,.,.
CSALTLLTYEQYF,TGCAGTGCTCTGACGCTACTTACCTACGAGCAGTACTTC,TRBJ2-7,TRBV20-1,.,.
CASSLAQGNTEAFF,TGTGCCAGCAGCTTAGCGCAGGGCAACACTGAAGCTTTCTTT,TRBJ1-1,TRBV7-9,.,many
CASSERPEWATEAFF,TGTGCCAGCAGCGAGAGACCGGAGTGGGCCACTGAAGCTTTCTTT,TRBJ1-1,TRBV9,.,.
CAWGTANTEAFF,TGTGCCTGGGGGACGGCGAACACTGAAGCTTTCTTT,TRBJ1-1,TRBV30,.,.
CATSRDGGGTEAFF,TGTGCCACCAGCAGAGATGGGGGGGGCACTGAAGCTTTCTTT,TRBJ1-1,TRBV15,.,.
CASSPPGLAGSTDTQYF,TGTGCCAGCAGTCCTCCGGGACTAGCGGGGAGCACAGATACGCAGTATTTT,TRBJ2-3,TRBV28,TRBD2,.
CASSQTQRGQGPRETQYF,TGCGCCAGCAGCCAGACTCAAAGGGGACAGGGTCCTCGAGAGACCCAGTACTTC,TRBJ2-5,TRBV4-3,TRBD1,few
CASSSGTVNEKLFF,TGTGCCAGCAGCTCCGGGACGGTCAATGAAAAACTGTTTTTT,TRBJ1-4,TRBV7-2,.,.
CASSPLTNNEQFF,TGTGCCAGCAGCCCTTTGACTAACAATGAGCAGTTCTTC,TRBJ2-1,TRBV3-1,.,.
CASSWTSGTSEQYF,TGTGCCAGCAGTTGGACTAGCGGGACTTCCGAGCAGTACTTC,TRBJ2-7,TRBV6-2/TRBV6-3,TRBD2,few
CASSLYGLASYEQYF,TGTGCCAGCAGTTTATACGGACTAGCATCTTACGAGCAGTACTTC,TRBJ2-7,TRBV28,TRBD2,.
CASSRGTGAQYF,TGTGCCAGCAGCCGGGGGACAGGGGCGCAGTACTTC,TRBJ2-7,TRBV12-3/TRBV12-4,TRBD1,.
CASRVQGANSPLHF,TGTGCCAGCAGGGTACAGGGGGCGAATTCACCCCTCCACTTT,TRBJ1-6,TRBV12-3/TRBV12-4,TRBD1,many
CASSSIGTEQYF,TGTGCCAGCAGCTCGATAGGGACCGAGCAGTACTTC,TRBJ2-7,TRBV7-2,.,few
CASSVAGAGQPQHF,TGTGCCAGCAGCGTCGCGGGGGCCGGTCAGCCCCAGCATTTT,TRBJ1-5,TRBV7-9,.,few
CASSGPLGLGPQHF,TGTGCCAGCAGTGGCCCCCTCGGGCTGGGGCCCCAGCATTTT,TRBJ1-5,TRBV28,.,.
CAISDGTRNTGELFF,TGTGCCATCAGTGATGGGACAAGGAACACCGGGGAGCTGTTTTTT,TRBJ2-2,TRBV10-3,.,.
CSVADRAGNTIYF,TGCAGCGTCGCGGACAGGGCTGGAAACACCATATATTTT,TRBJ1-3,TRBV29-1,TRBD1,few
CASSLGQAPSNEQFF,TGTGCCAGCAGCTTAGGGCAAGCCCCCAGCAATGAGCAGTTCTTC,TRBJ2-1,TRBV7-9,.,.
CASSLLLRGHEQYF,TGTGCCAGCAGCTTATTACTGCGGGGGCACGAGCAGTACTTC,TRBJ2-7,TRBV7-2,.,many
CASSPSLPGNSPLHF,TGTGCCAGCAGCCCCAGCCTCCCGGGGAATTCACCCCTCCACTTT,TRBJ1-6,TRBV27,.,.
CASSLLEAYGYTF,TGCGCCAGCAGCTTACTGGAGGCCTATGGCTACACCTTC,TRBJ1-2,TRBV5-1,.,.
CASSNNPGQNTGELFF,TGTGCTAGCAGCAATAACCCGGGACAGAACACCGGGGAGCTGTTTTTT,TRBJ2-2,TRBV7-7,.,few
CASSIAKAEAFF,TGTGCCAGCAGTATCGCGAAGGCTGAAGCTTTCTTT,TRBJ1-1,TRBV28,.,few
CASSQDWASGPSYEQYF,TGTGCCAGCAGCCAAGATTGGGCAAGCGGGCCCTCCTACGAGCAGTACTTC,TRBJ2-7,TRBV4-2,.,.
CASSPVGADTQYF,TGTGCCAGCAGCCCCGTGGGGGCAGATACGCAGTATTTT,TRBJ2-3,TRBV7-3,.,many
CASSSDRPTEAFF,TGTGCCAGCAGTTCAGACAGGCCCACTGAAGCTTTCTTT,TRBJ1-1,TRBV12-3/TRBV12-4,.,.